This T cell receptor (beta chain) appears in the sequencing data of a study of blood T cell repertoires in COVID-19. Study in general: Specimens from acute and convalescent COVID-19 originated in the United States, Italy and Spain.

V was trimmed by 7 bases and J by 9 bases, leaving 23 bases between them. The CDR3 is made up of 15 amino acids. CDR1 SGHRS and CDR2 YFSETQ come from the germline V gene. Under the authors' procedure: Researchers report that nucleated cell counts were estimated from reference gene primer amplification. Method: immunoSEQ multiplex PCR; TCRdb's copy keeps in-frame clones and lacks some. V and J calls and clone size are as listed in that table; D and trimming were resolved from the DNA. The data show a few hundred thousand clones, approximately 85% seen once. The source material was peripheral blood. The V and J genes are TRBV5-1 and TRBJ2-1, with D possibly being TRBD1 (6 bases). The TCR sequence derives from a woman in her seventies with acute or convalescent COVID-19. CDR3 in amino acids: CASGQNQGTVGEQFF. In DNA, the CDR3 is TGCGCCAGCGGCCAGAACCAGGGGACGGTGGGTGAGCAGTTCTTC.